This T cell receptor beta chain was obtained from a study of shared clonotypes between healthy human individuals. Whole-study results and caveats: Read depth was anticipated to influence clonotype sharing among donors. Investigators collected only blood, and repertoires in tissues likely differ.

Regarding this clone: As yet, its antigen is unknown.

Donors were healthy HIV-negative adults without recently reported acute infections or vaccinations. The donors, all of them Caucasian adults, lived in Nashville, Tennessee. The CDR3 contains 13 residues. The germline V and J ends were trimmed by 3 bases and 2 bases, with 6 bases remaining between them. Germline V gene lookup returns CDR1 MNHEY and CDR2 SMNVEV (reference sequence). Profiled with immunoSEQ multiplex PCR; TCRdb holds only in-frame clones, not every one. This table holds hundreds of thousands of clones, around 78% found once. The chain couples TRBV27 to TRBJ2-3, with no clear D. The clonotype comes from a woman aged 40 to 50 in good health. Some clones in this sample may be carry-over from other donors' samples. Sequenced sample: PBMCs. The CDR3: CASSFANTDTQYF. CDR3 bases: TGTGCCAGCAGTTTTGCCAACACAGATACGCAGTATTTT.